A selection of T cell receptor beta chains follows, all from one sample in a study of CD8 T cells in Susac syndrome. TCRdb re-derived calls from the immunoSEQ multiplex PCR reads in MiXCR, one entry per CDR3 protein. The data hold 2,000 or so distinct CDR3 sequences, with under 75% observed a single time. Sequenced material: CD8+ TEMRA cells from PBMCs. These receptors all stem from a human donor with Susac syndrome. Each CDR3 is given with its conserved first and last residue.

length: 14
J: TRBJ2-5
V: TRBV7-7
CDR3: CASSPDRTGETQYF

length: 12
J: TRBJ2-1
V: TRBV28
CDR3: CASSTGGGEQFF

length: 14
J: TRBJ2-1
V: TRBV7-2
CDR3: CASSLEVSYNEQFF

length: 14
J: TRBJ1-5
V: TRBV4-2
CDR3: CASSPFPTGTTQQF

length: 12
J: TRBJ2-7
V: TRBV4-3
CDR3: CASSHLQGEQYF

length: 15
J: TRBJ1-2
V: TRBV4-3
CDR3: CASSQDYDSNYGYTF

length: 14
J: TRBJ2-5
V: TRBV24-1
CDR3: CATSGTDGSETQYF

length: 15
J: TRBJ1-3
V: TRBV7-8
CDR3: CTSSPDFGSGNTIYF

length: 15
J: TRBJ1-4
V: TRBV4-3
CDR3: CASSQGSGSNEKLFF

length: 13
J: TRBJ2-1
V: TRBV13
CDR3: CAREQRRNNEQFF

length: 16
J: TRBJ2-1
V: TRBV27
CDR3: CASSLGRAGDSGEQFF

length: 15
J: TRBJ2-1
V: TRBV27
CDR3: CASSLSGNSNNEQFF

length: 17
J: TRBJ1-6
V: TRBV7-9
CDR3: CASSSHEIGGRSSPLHF

length: 15
J: TRBJ2-5
V: TRBV4-3
CDR3: CASSQEWGAGETQYF

length: 15
J: TRBJ2-3
V: TRBV4-3
CDR3: CASSQDGLEADTQYF

length: 11
J: TRBJ1-3
V: TRBV24-1
CDR3: CATSDQNTIYF

length: 15
J: TRBJ2-3
V: TRBV6-4
CDR3: CASSHTSGGADTQYF

length: 12
J: TRBJ1-2
V: TRBV11-2
CDR3: CASSLGRDGYTF

length: 15
J: TRBJ2-3
V: TRBV6-2/TRBV6-3
CDR3: CASSYRDRSTDTQYF

length: 13
J: TRBJ2-3
V: TRBV6-2/TRBV6-3
CDR3: CASSYSLSDTQYF

length: 15
J: TRBJ2-7
V: TRBV7-9
CDR3: CASSTFGSDSYEQYF

length: 13
J: TRBJ2-7
V: TRBV7-9
CDR3: CASWQGAPYEQYF

length: 14
J: TRBJ1-2
V: TRBV9
CDR3: CASSEGDSNYGYTF

length: 15
J: TRBJ1-5
V: TRBV28
CDR3: CASSPLWGSNQPQHF

length: 13
J: TRBJ1-1
V: TRBV20-1
CDR3: CSAMSGSNTEAFF

length: 15
J: TRBJ1-1
V: TRBV7-9
CDR3: CASSSTQRMNTEAFF

length: 16
J: TRBJ2-3
V: TRBV20-1
CDR3: CSAVEGDRGNTDTRYF

length: 13
J: TRBJ1-5
V: TRBV28
CDR3: CASSSIGIEPQHF

length: 12
J: TRBJ1-1
V: TRBV11-3
CDR3: CASSPGGGEAFF

length: 13
J: TRBJ2-1
V: TRBV25-1
CDR3: CASSDWTLNEQFF

length: 14
J: TRBJ2-1
V: TRBV12-3/TRBV12-4
CDR3: CASSLGGSYNEQFF